Listed here is a single T cell receptor beta chain. The data were obtained in a study of shared clonotypes between healthy human individuals. The CDR3 covers 16 residues. From germline, CDR1 is MNHNS and CDR2 SASEGT. V was clipped by 3 bases and J by 2 bases, with 15 bases between them. Deep was the level at which the assay was run. Several immunoSEQ plates received, in even portions, the genomic DNA of each subset. The protocol was immunoSEQ multiplex PCR, while the TCRdb copy is restricted to in-frame clones and leaves out a portion. This table has a few hundred thousand clones, less than 98% appearing once. CD45RA+ naive and CD45RA-negative memory subsets were separated from CD4+ cells.

The sample was naive CD4+ T cells sorted from blood. Subset indicated: CD45RA+ positively selected. The chain combines TRBV6-1 with TRBJ2-3, with D hard to call. The sequence was collected from a woman in her twenties or thirties in good health. CDR3 region: CASSDLYVLATDTQYF. The CDR3, as DNA: TGTGCCAGCAGTGACCTTTATGTGCTGGCCACAGATACGCAGTATTTT.